This TCR beta chain emerged from a study of T cell responses to AZD1222 COVID-19 vaccine. CDR1 is LNHDA, CDR2 SQIVND, per germline (reference sequence). The CDR3 is 12 residues long. V lost 4 bases, J lost 9 bases, and 4 bases stayed unmatched. Profiling relied on immunoSEQ multiplex PCR, and the TCRdb table lists in-frame clones only, not all of them. The sample lists 80,000 to 100,000 clones, roughly 85% occurring once. This chain connects TRBV19 to TRBJ2-3, with 7 bases fitting TRBD1. This clonotype was obtained from an adult in good health. Sample: peripheral blood, taken on day 0 of AZD1222 vaccination. The CDR3: CASSTKGATQYF. CDR3 DNA sequence: TGTGCCAGTAGTACCAAGGGGGCCACGCAGTATTTT.